The 8 T cell receptor beta chains given below trace back to one sample, sequenced in a study of early T cells in non-severe SARS-CoV-2 infection. TCRdb called the 5' RACE reads again in MiXCR, with one record for every CDR3 protein. Here the sample spans under 85,000 distinct CDR3 sequences, about 5% being singletons. The sequencing used whole blood, collected at baseline. These receptors were obtained from an adult who was a healthcare worker with PCR-confirmed SARS-CoV-2 infection or an uninfected control (not recorded which).

This clonotype was observed many times. The chain is built from TRBV7-9 and TRBJ1-1, with no clear D. The CDR3 extends over 14 amino acids. Trimming removed 5 bases at V and 5 bases at J, with 15 bases between. The germline gives CDR1 SEHNR, CDR2 FQNEAQ (reference sequence). The chain's CDR3 is CASSNYNSGTEAFF. CDR3 bases: TGTGCCAGCAGCAATTATAATTCCGGGACTGAAGCTTTCTTT.

This clonotype was found a few times. The genes are TRBV24-1 and TRBJ2-1; maybe TRBD2 (7 bases). The CDR3 is 14 amino acids. Looked up from germline, CDR1 is KGHDR and CDR2 is SFDVKD. V lost 7 bases and J 9 bases, leaving 18 bases between the germline ends. CDR3 bases: TGTGCCACCAGCGCGGGGGCGAAGGCGCGTGAGCAGTTCTTC. It is translated as CATSAGAKAREQFF.

This clonotype appeared many times. The rearrangement joins TRBV20-1 to TRBJ2-7, with TRBD1 matching over 8 bases. CDR1 is DFQATT and CDR2 is SNEGSKA in the germline V gene (reference sequence). Trimming cost V 6 bases and J 5 bases; bases outside gene matches: 9. The CDR3 contains 13 residues. The CDR3 DNA is TGCAGTGCCCGACAGGGGAAGGACCACGAGCAGTACTTC. Its translation is CSARQGKDHEQYF.

This clonotype was detected ten times or more. V and J are TRBV25-1 and TRBJ2-5, with D possibly being TRBD1 (5 bases). V was pared by 3 bases and J by 2 bases, with 7 bases between. The CDR3 runs to 13 residues. Germline CDR1 and CDR2: MGHDK and SYGVNS. This CDR3 reads CASSDRQQETQYF. Here the CDR3 DNA reads TGTGCCAGCAGTGATCGACAGCAAGAGACCCAGTACTTC.

There are many counts of this clonotype. The chain couples TRBV28 to TRBJ1-3; possible D gene TRBD1, 5 bases. CDR1 and CDR2 from the germline V gene are MDHEN and SYDVKM. Trimming stripped 8 bases from V and 3 bases from J, with 11 bases between. The CDR3 is 13 residues long. The CDR3 DNA is TGTGCCAGCTGGGGCCTGCTTGGAAACACCATATATTTT. It yields the protein CASWGLLGNTIYF.

V usage is TRBV11-3 and J usage is TRBJ2-2; a weak D match, TRBD1 (5 bases). Trimming removed 0 bases from V and 0 bases from J, with 20 bases in between. CDR3 length: 20 amino acids. Per the germline V gene, CDR1 is SGHNT and CDR2 is YENEEA. The CDR3 nucleotides are TGTGCCAGCAGCTTAGATGGTCGGGTGAGGACATTGACGAACACCGGGGAGCTGTTTTTT. It encodes CASSLDGRVRTLTNTGELFF.

A few counts support this clonotype. The chain couples TRBV29-1 to TRBJ1-1, with D unresolved. The CDR3 runs to 13 residues. In germline, CDR1 is SQVTM, CDR2 ANQGSEA. V lost 3 bases and J 3 bases, leaving 11 bases between the germline ends. The CDR3 coding sequence is TGCAGCGTTGAGCGGTTTGAGGACACTGAAGCTTTCTTT. Amino acids: CSVERFEDTEAFF. Full variable domain (remainder filled in from reference TRBV29-1 and TRBJ1-1): SAVISQKPSRDICQRGTSLTIQCQVDSQVTMMFWYRQQPGQSLTLIATANQGSEATYESGFVIDKFPISRPNLTFSTLTVSNMSPEDSSIYLCSVERFEDTEAFFGQGTRLTVV.

In this sample, this clonotype turned up many times. V and J are TRBV9 and TRBJ2-3; D call uncertain. The CDR3 loop spans 14 amino acids. V was clipped by 3 bases and J by 2 bases, with 10 bases between them. The germline CDR1 and CDR2 sequences are SGDLS and YYNGEE. The CDR3 reads CASSGGLTTDTQYF. The CDR3 bases are TGTGCCAGCAGCGGTGGTCTGACCACAGATACGCAGTATTTT.